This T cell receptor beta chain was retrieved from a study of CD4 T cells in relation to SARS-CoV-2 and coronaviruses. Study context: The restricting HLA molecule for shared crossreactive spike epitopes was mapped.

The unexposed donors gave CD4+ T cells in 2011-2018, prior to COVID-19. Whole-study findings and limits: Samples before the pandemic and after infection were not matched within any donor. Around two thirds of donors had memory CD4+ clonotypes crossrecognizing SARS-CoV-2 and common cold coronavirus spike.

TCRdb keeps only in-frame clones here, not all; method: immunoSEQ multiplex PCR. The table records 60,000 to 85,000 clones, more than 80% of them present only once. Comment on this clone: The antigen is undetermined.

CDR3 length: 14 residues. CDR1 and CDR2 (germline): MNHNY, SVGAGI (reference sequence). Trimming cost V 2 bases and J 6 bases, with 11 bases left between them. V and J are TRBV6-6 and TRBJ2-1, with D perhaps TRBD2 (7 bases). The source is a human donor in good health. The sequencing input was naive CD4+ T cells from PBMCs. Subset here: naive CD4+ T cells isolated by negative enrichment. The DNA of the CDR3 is TGTGCCAGCAGTTACGGGGGGGGCTTCAATGAGCAGTTCTTC. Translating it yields CASSYGGGFNEQFF.